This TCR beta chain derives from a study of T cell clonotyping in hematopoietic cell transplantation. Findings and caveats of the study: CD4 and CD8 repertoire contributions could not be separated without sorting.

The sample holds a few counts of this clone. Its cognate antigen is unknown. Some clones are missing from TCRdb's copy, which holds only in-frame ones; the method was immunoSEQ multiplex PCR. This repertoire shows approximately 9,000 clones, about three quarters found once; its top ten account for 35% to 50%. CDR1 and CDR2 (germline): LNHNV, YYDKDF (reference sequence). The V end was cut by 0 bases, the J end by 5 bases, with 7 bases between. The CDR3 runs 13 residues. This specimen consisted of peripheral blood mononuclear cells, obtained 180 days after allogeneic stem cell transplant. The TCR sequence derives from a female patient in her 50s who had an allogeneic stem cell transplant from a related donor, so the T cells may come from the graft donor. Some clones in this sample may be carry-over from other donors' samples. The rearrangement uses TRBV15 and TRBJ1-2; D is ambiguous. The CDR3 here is CATSRETLYGYTF. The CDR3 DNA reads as TGTGCCACCAGCAGAGAGACACTTTATGGCTACACCTTC.